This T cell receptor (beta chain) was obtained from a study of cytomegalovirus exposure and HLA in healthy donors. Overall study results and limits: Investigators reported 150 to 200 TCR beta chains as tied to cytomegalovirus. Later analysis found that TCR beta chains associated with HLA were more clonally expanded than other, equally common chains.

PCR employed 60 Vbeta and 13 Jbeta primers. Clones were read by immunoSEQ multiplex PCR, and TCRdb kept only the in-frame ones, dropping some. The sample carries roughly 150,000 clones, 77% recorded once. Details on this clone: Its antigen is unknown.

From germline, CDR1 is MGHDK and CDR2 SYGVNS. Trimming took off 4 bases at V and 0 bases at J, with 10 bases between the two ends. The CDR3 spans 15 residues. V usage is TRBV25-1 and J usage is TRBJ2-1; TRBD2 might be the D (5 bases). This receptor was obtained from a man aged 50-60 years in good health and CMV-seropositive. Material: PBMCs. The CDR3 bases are TGTGCCAGCAGTGCGGGAATATCCTCCTACAATGAGCAGTTCTTC. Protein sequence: CASSAGISSYNEQFF.